What follows are 17 T cell receptor beta chains derived from one specimen sequenced in a study of blood T cell repertoires in COVID-19. Profiling relied on immunoSEQ multiplex PCR, and the TCRdb table lists in-frame clones only, not all of them. Counted here are about 28,000 clones, roughly 70% occurring once; the ten biggest clones make up around 21%. Sequencing was performed on peripheral blood. The receptors derive from a boy aged 2 to 9 with active or convalescent COVID-19.

J is TRBJ1-1 and V is TRBV19; 11 bases map to TRBD1. Germline trimming cut 8 bases from V and 1 base from J; bases unmatched to any gene: 9. Germline V gene data show CDR1 as LNHDA and CDR2 as SQIVND (reference sequence). The CDR3 spans 16 residues. CDR3 sequence reads: CASERRTGGWNTEAFF. In nucleotides, the CDR3 is TGTGCCAGTGAGCGACGGACAGGGGGCTGGAACACTGAAGCTTTCTTT.

The chain carries TRBV9 and TRBJ1-6, with D maybe TRBD1 (5 bases). This CDR3 region has 13 residues. Germline V lookup: CDR1 SGDLS, CDR2 YYNGEE. V lost 3 bases, J lost 14 bases, and 15 bases lay in between. The CDR3 DNA sequence: TGTGCCAGCAGCGCCGTAGGGGAAGGGGCCCTCCACTTT. It codes for CASSAVGEGALHF.

This clone was seen only a few times. This chain joins TRBV19 and TRBJ1-6; perhaps TRBD1 as D (5 bases). V lost 5 bases, J lost 2 bases, and 10 bases lay in between. CDR3 length: 15 amino acids. CDR1 is LNHDA, CDR2 SQIVND, per germline (reference sequence). The CDR3 spells CASSGRTTYNSPLHF. The CDR3 region has the DNA TGTGCCAGTAGTGGGCGGACAACCTATAATTCACCCCTCCACTTT.

The chain has TRBV6-5 and TRBJ1-5, with D unclear. Between the trimmed V and J ends, which lost 3 bases and 9 bases, there was a span of 15 bases. This CDR3 has 14 residues. CDR1 and CDR2 from the germline V gene are MNHEY and SVGAGI. The CDR3 nucleotides read TGTGCCAGCAGTTATTTCGGAGGTATAGGGCCCCAGCATTTT. Translated: CASSYFGGIGPQHF.

This rearrangement joins TRBV2 to TRBJ2-5; the match to TRBD2 covers 9 bases. The CDR3 loop spans 20 amino acids. Trimming removed 5 bases from V and 0 bases from J; junction bases left unmatched: 19. Germline lookup yields CDR1 SNHLY and CDR2 FYNNEI. The CDR3: CASSQTMRGRAFRYQETQYF. In DNA, the CDR3 is TGTGCCAGCAGTCAAACGATGCGCGGGAGGGCCTTCAGGTACCAAGAGACCCAGTACTTC.

The J gene is TRBJ2-3, the V gene TRBV25-1, with D perhaps TRBD2 (5 bases). The V gene lost 6 bases and the J gene lost 6 bases, with 19 bases spanning the gap. The CDR3 consists of 15 residues. Germline V gene sequence: CDR1 MGHDK, CDR2 SYGVNS. The chain's CDR3 is CASSPPRPRRDTQYF. The DNA of the CDR3 is TGTGCCAGCAGCCCCCCCCGGCCCAGGAGGGATACGCAGTATTTT.

The chain employs TRBV5-1 and TRBJ2-2; TRBD2 might be the D (7 bases). Germline CDR1 reads SGHRS; CDR2 reads YFSETQ. Trimming pared 3 bases from V and 7 bases from J, leaving 16 bases between. CDR3 size: 15 residues. CDR3: CASSWFGGQIGELFF. The CDR3, as DNA: TGCGCCAGCAGCTGGTTCGGGGGGCAAATCGGGGAGCTGTTTTTT.

The J gene is TRBJ1-5, the V gene TRBV10-3; D unresolved. Per the germline V gene, CDR1 is ENHRY and CDR2 is SYGVKD. The V end lost 4 bases, the J end lost 5 bases, and 9 bases lay between the germline ends. The CDR3 has 13 amino acids. This CDR3 is CAISVSSHQPQHF. DNA of the CDR3: TGTGCCATCAGTGTTTCGAGCCATCAGCCCCAGCATTTT.

The rearrangement uses TRBV28 and TRBJ1-2, with 9 nucleotides matching TRBD1. The CDR3 is 16 residues long. V trimming: 5 bases; J trimming: 4 bases; junction bases outside the gene matches: 11. Germline V CDR1 and CDR2: MDHEN, SYDVKM. This CDR3 reads CASSAPGQGGGYGYTF. CDR3 DNA: TGTGCCAGCAGTGCCCCGGGACAGGGTGGGGGCTATGGCTACACCTTC.

The chain combines TRBV7-8 with TRBJ1-4; no reliable D call. Germline V lookup: CDR1 SGHVS, CDR2 FQNEAQ. This CDR3 spans 15 amino acids. Trimming removed 8 bases at V and 0 bases at J, with 13 bases between. DNA for the CDR3: TGTGCCAGCCGAGGGCCCGGTGCAACTAATGAAAAACTGTTTTTT. Protein sequence: CASRGPGATNEKLFF. Combining the CDR3 with reference TRBV7-8 and TRBJ1-4 gives the whole variable domain GAGVSQSPRYKVAKRGQDVALRCDPISGHVSLFWYQQALGQGPEFLTYFQNEAQLDKSGLPSDRFFAERPEGSVSTLKIQRTQQEDSAVYLCASRGPGATNEKLFFGSGTQLSVL.

This chain connects TRBV7-8 to TRBJ1-1; 9 bases align to TRBD1. Germline V CDR1 and CDR2: SGHVS, FQNEAQ. V was pared by 3 bases and J by 4 bases, with 0 bases of the junction left unmatched. CDR3 length equals 13 residues. CDR3 in amino acids: CASSLTGGTEAFF. In DNA form, the CDR3 reads TGTGCCAGCAGCTTGACAGGGGGCACTGAAGCTTTCTTT.

The rearrangement joins TRBV6-5 to TRBJ1-2; 9 positions agree with TRBD1. J gave up 3 bases and V 6 bases, and 8 bases lay outside the gene matches. From germline, CDR1 is MNHEY and CDR2 SVGAGI. The CDR3 covers 15 residues. CDR3 DNA sequence: TGTGCCAGCAGCACTAACAGGGGGCGAGACTATGGCTACACCTTC. As protein: CASSTNRGRDYGYTF.

The rearrangement uses TRBV19 and TRBJ1-6, with D perhaps TRBD1 (6 bases). Trimming removed 6 bases from V and 8 bases from J, with 8 bases in between. This CDR3 region has 12 residues. The germline V gene encodes CDR1 LNHDA and CDR2 SQIVND (reference sequence). The CDR3 DNA reads as TGTGCCAGTAGGCAGGGGTATTCACCCCTCCACTTT. It specifies CASRQGYSPLHF.

The chain is built from TRBV5-1 and TRBJ2-3; TRBD1 matches at 7 bases. The CDR3 is made up of 15 amino acids. CDR1 is SGHRS, CDR2 YFSETQ, per germline. The V segment lost 7 bases and the J segment 0 bases; nucleotides outside the gene matches: 8. In nucleotides, the CDR3 is TGCGCCAGCGGTCCCCGGGACAGTAGCACAGATACGCAGTATTTT. Translating gives CASGPRDSSTDTQYF.

V is TRBV30 and J is TRBJ1-4, with 7 bases that match TRBD1. Losses at the gene ends were 2 bases for V and 0 bases for J; bases not matched to a gene: 6. In germline, CDR1 is GTSNPN, CDR2 SVGIG (reference sequence). This CDR3 comprises 16 residues. The CDR3 DNA follows: TGTGCCTGGAGTCCCGGACAGGTCTCAACTAATGAAAAACTGTTTTTT. Translation: CAWSPGQVSTNEKLFF.

This chain uses TRBV27 with TRBJ1-2; D may be TRBD1 (6 bases). The germline CDR1 and CDR2 sequences are MNHEY and SMNVEV (reference sequence). The CDR3 has 15 amino acids. The V end lost 7 bases, the J end lost 3 bases, and 18 bases lay between the germline ends. The CDR3 DNA follows: TGTGCCAGCACCATACGGGGGGGCAGAGACTATGGCTACACCTTC. Translating gives CASTIRGGRDYGYTF.

The J gene is TRBJ1-2, the V gene TRBV28; D not resolved. Trimming stripped 1 base from V and 2 bases from J, with 11 bases between. CDR3 length equals 15 residues. Germline V gene sequence: CDR1 MDHEN, CDR2 SYDVKM. The CDR3 here is CASSLFPGRNYGYTF. CDR3 DNA: TGTGCCAGCAGTTTATTCCCTGGGCGCAACTATGGCTACACCTTC.